The 12 T cell receptor beta chains listed next were all sequenced from one sample in a study of identical twins. MiXCR was run by TCRdb on the 5' RACE reads, yielding one entry per CDR3 protein. Here the sample spans around 1.7 million distinct CDR3 sequences, under 35% being singletons. The sample comprised cord blood. These TCRs come from a newborn girl in good health.

This clonotype was seen a handful of times. This CDR3 is CSARKGSPNTEAFF. The CDR3 DNA reads TGCAGTGCTAGGAAAGGCTCCCCGAACACTGAAGCTTTCTTT. The genes are TRBV20-1 and TRBJ1-1; no clear D. Germline CDR1 is DFQATT and CDR2 is SNEGSKA (reference sequence). CDR3 length: 14 residues. V dropped 3 bases and J dropped 1 base, with 12 bases sitting between them.

This clonotype appeared a few times. The chain recombines TRBV9 with TRBJ2-1; no clear D gene. The CDR3 is made up of 12 amino acids. The germline V and J ends were trimmed by 4 bases and 10 bases, with 12 bases remaining between them. In germline, CDR1 is SGDLS, CDR2 YYNGEE. The CDR3 here is CASSQPPSEQFF. The CDR3 nucleotides read TGTGCCAGCAGCCAGCCCCCCTCCGAGCAGTTCTTC.

There are many counts of this clonotype. The rearrangement joins TRBV12-3 or TRBV12-4 to TRBJ2-7; no reliable D call. V dropped 3 bases and J dropped 5 bases, with 8 bases sitting between them. This CDR3 comprises 12 residues. The CDR3 region is CASSLGPDEQYF. Here the CDR3 DNA reads TGTGCCAGCAGTTTGGGTCCAGACGAGCAGTACTTC.

V gene TRBV6-5 combines with J gene TRBJ1-2; D is unresolved. This CDR3 region has 13 residues. CDR1 MNHEY and CDR2 SVGAGI come from the germline V gene. With 0 bases removed from V and 5 bases from J, the gap between germline ends came to 7 bases. The DNA for the CDR3 is TGTGCCAGCAGTTACTCGGCTACATATGGCTACACCTTC. Amino acids: CASSYSATYGYTF.

This rearrangement joins TRBV3-1 to TRBJ2-5; TRBD2 matches 10 bases. V gave up 0 bases and J gave up 11 bases; unmatched junction bases: 18. In germline, CDR1 is LGHDT, CDR2 YNNKEL (reference sequence). The CDR3 is 18 residues long. The CDR3 DNA follows: TGTGCCAGCAGCCAAGATCGGGCACTAGCGGGAATTGACAATGAGCAGTACTTC. Translating it yields CASSQDRALAGIDNEQYF.

As for this clonotype: The junction and the germline gene differ at one end; a read error may be behind it. V usage is TRBV3-1 and J usage is TRBJ2-1; D perhaps matches TRBD2 (8 bases). Germline V gives CDR1 LGHDT, CDR2 YNNKEL (reference sequence). The CDR3 has 19 residues. CDR3 coding DNA: TGTGCCATCAGCCAATTGACCAGAGGTACCGGGACTAGGACAGGTGGGCAGTTCTTC. Amino acid sequence: CAISQLTRGTGTRTGGQFF.

The V call is TRBV6-4, the J call TRBJ2-3, with TRBD1 identical over 7 bases. This CDR3 has 15 amino acids. V was pared by 5 bases and J by 2 bases, with 7 bases of the junction left unmatched. CDR1 and CDR2 from the germline V gene are MRHNA and SNTAGT. The CDR3 bases are TGTGCCAGCAGTCCCCAGGGGGTAGACACAGATACGCAGTATTTT. Translating gives CASSPQGVDTDTQYF.

The genes are TRBV7-8 and TRBJ2-4; D might be TRBD1 or TRBD2, each matching 5 bases. The closer fit of TRBJ2-7 to the DNA end suggests the J call may be wrong. Germline values: CDR1 SGHVS, CDR2 FQNEAQ. The CDR3 runs 13 residues. The CDR3 DNA reads TGTGCCAGCAGCCCTCGGTTGGGGACCGAGCAGTACTTC. It encodes CASSPRLGTEQYF.

This clonotype was recorded a few times. V is TRBV2 and J is TRBJ1-1; TRBD1 might be the D (6 bases). The CDR3 is made up of 14 amino acids. Germline V lookup: CDR1 SNHLY, CDR2 FYNNEI. The V end was cut by 7 bases, the J end by 5 bases, with 17 bases between. This CDR3 is CASIRDIGGTEAFF. The CDR3 DNA reads TGTGCCAGCATACGGGACATCGGTGGAACTGAAGCTTTCTTT.

This clonotype was seen a few times. The chain carries TRBV7-8 and TRBJ2-3; D remains unclear. CDR1 SGHVS and CDR2 FQNEAQ come from the germline V gene. CDR3 length: 13 residues. Deletions cut 5 bases from V and 2 bases from J, with 8 bases between. The CDR3 region is CASSDFPTDTQYF. The CDR3 nucleotides are TGTGCCAGCAGCGACTTTCCCACAGATACGCAGTATTTT.

There are a few counts of this clonotype. The V gene is TRBV5-1, the J gene TRBJ1-1; D is unresolved. CDR3 size: 16 residues. Germline-derived CDR1 and CDR2 are SGHRS and YFSETQ. V was shortened by 4 bases and J by 4 bases, with 20 bases between the two germline ends. The chain's CDR3 is CASSPMESRWGTEAFF. CDR3 bases: TGCGCCAGCAGCCCAATGGAGAGCCGATGGGGCACTGAAGCTTTCTTT.

There are a few counts of this clonotype. The gene calls are TRBV27 and TRBJ2-7, with 10 bases aligning to TRBD1. The germline CDR1 and CDR2 sequences are MNHEY and SMNVEV (reference sequence). The CDR3 totals 14 residues. J was trimmed by 7 bases and V by 8 bases; bases with no gene match: 11. CDR3 loop: CASLHGTGEREQYF. The CDR3, as DNA: TGTGCCAGCCTTCACGGGACAGGGGAGAGGGAGCAGTACTTC.